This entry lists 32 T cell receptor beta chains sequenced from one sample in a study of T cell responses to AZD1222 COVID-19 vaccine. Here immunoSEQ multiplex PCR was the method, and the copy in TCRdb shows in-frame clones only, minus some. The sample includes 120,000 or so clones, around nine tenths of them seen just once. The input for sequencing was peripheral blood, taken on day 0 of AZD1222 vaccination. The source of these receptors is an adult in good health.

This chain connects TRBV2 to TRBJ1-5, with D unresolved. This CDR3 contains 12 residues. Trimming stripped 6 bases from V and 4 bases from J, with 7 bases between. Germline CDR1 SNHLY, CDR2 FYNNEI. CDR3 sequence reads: CASRGSNQPQHF. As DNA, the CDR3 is TGTGCCAGCAGGGGGTCGAATCAGCCCCAGCATTTT. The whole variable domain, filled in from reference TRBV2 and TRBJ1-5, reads EPEVTQTPSHQVTQMGQEVILRCVPISNHLYFYWYRQILGQKVEFLVSFYNNEISEKSEIFDDQFSVERPDGSNFTLKIRSTKLEDSAMYFCASRGSNQPQHFGDGTRLSIL.

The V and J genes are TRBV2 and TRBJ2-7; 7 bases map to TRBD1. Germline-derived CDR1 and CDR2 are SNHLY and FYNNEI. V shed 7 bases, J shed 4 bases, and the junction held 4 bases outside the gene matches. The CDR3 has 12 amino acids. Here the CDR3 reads CASTLQGYEQYF. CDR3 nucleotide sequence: TGTGCCAGCACCCTACAGGGGTACGAGCAGTACTTC.

CDR3 sequence (DNA): TGTGCCAGCAGCTTAGTGGGCAGTCGAGGCTACACCTTC. Protein sequence: CASSLVGSRGYTF. The chain joins TRBV7-9 to TRBJ1-2; no clear D gene. CDR1 SEHNR and CDR2 FQNEAQ come from the germline V gene (reference sequence). Deletions cut 1 base from V and 8 bases from J, with 11 bases between. This CDR3 is built from 13 residues. The full variable domain, in which reference TRBV7-9 and TRBJ1-2 provide the parts outside the CDR3, is DTGVSQNPRHKITKRGQNVTFRCDPISEHNRLYWYRQTLGQGPEFLTYFQNEAQLEKSRLLSDRFSAERPKGSFSTLEIQRTEQGDSAMYLCASSLVGSRGYTFGSGTRLTVV.

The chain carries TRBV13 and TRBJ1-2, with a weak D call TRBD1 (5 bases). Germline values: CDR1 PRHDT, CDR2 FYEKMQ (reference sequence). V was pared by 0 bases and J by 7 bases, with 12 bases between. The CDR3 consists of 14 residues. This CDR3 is CASSLGAGRAGYTF. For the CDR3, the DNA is TGTGCCAGCAGCTTAGGGGCAGGGAGGGCTGGCTACACCTTC. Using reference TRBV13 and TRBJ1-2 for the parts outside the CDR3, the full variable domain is AAGVIQSPRHLIKEKRETATLKCYPIPRHDTVYWYQQGPGQDPQFLISFYEKMQSDKGSIPDRFSAQQFSDYHSELNMSSLELGDSALYFCASSLGAGRAGYTFGSGTRLTVV.

Here the CDR3 reads CASSPGGGGNQPQHF. The CDR3 nucleotides are TGTGCCAGCAGCCCTGGGGGGGGAGGCAATCAGCCCCAGCATTTT. The chain has TRBV21-1 and TRBJ1-5. TRBV21-1 is a documented pseudogene. The CDR3 totals 15 residues.

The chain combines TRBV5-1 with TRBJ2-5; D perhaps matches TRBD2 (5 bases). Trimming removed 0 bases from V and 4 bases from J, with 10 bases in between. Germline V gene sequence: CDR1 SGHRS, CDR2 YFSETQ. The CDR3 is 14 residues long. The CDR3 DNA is TGCGCCAGCAGCTTGGGTGGTGGGAGAGAGACCCAGTACTTC. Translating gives CASSLGGGRETQYF.

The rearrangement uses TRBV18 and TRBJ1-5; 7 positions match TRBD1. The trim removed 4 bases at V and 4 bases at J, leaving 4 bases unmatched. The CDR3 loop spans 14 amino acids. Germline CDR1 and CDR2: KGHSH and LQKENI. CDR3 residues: CASSLDRVNQPQHF. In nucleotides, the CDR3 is TGTGCCAGCTCACTAGACAGGGTGAATCAGCCCCAGCATTTT.

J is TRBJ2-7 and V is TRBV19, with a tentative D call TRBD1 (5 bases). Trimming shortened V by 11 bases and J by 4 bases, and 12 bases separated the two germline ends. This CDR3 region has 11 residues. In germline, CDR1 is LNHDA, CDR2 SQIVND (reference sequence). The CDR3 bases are TGTGCCTCAAAAAGGGGTTACGAGCAGTACTTC. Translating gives CASKRGYEQYF.

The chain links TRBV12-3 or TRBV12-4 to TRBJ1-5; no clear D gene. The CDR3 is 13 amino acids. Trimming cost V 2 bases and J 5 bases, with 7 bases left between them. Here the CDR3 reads CASSLRFYQPQHF. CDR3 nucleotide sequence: TGTGCCAGCAGTTTACGGTTCTATCAGCCCCAGCATTTT.

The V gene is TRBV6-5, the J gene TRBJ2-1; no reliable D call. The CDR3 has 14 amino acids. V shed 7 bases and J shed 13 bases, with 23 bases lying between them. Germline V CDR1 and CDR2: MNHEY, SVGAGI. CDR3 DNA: TGTGCCAGCAAGGACCAACTTCTTAACTACCTTCAGTTCTTC. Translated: CASKDQLLNYLQFF.

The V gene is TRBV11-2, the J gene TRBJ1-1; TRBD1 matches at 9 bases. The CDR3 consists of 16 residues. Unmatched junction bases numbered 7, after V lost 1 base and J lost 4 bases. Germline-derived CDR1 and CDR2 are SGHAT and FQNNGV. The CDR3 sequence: CASSLGSGQGVTEAFF. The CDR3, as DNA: TGTGCCAGCAGCTTAGGATCGGGACAGGGAGTCACTGAAGCTTTCTTT.

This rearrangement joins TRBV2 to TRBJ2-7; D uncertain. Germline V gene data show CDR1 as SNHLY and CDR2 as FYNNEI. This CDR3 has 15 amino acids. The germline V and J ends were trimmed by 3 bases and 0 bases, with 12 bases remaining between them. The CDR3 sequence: CASSESGTASYEQYF. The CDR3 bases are TGTGCCAGCAGTGAGAGTGGTACAGCCTCCTACGAGCAGTACTTC. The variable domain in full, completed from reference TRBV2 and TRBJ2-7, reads EPEVTQTPSHQVTQMGQEVILRCVPISNHLYFYWYRQILGQKVEFLVSFYNNEISEKSEIFDDQFSVERPDGSNFTLKIRSTKLEDSAMYFCASSESGTASYEQYFGPGTRLTVT.

CDR3 in DNA: TGTGCCAGCAGCGGGACAGGGAAACGTCCCGGGGAGCTGTTTTTT. Encoded protein: CASSGTGKRPGELFF. The chain is built from TRBV5-4 and TRBJ2-2; 9 bases map to TRBD1. Germline CDR1 is SGHNT and CDR2 is YYREEE (reference sequence). The length of the CDR3 is 15 residues. J lost 6 bases, V lost 4 bases, and 7 bases had no gene match.

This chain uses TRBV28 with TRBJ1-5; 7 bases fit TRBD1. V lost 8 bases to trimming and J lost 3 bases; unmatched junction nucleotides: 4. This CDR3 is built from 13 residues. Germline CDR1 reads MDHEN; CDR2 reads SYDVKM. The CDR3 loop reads CASAGGLNQPQHF. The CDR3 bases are TGTGCCAGCGCAGGGGGGCTCAATCAGCCCCAGCATTTT.

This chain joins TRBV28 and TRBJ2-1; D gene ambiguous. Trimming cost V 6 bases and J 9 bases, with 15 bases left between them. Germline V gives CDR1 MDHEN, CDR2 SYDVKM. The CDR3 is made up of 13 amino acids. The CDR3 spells CASSILQSSEQFF. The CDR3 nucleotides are TGTGCCAGCAGCATACTCCAATCGAGTGAGCAGTTCTTC.

CDR3: CASSATRGTSTDTQYF. The CDR3 nucleotides are TGTGCCAGCAGCGCTACCCGGGGGACTAGCACAGATACGCAGTATTTT. The chain joins TRBV9 to TRBJ2-3, with D possibly TRBD2 on 6 matching bases. Per the germline V gene, CDR1 is SGDLS and CDR2 is YYNGEE. Trimming pared 3 bases from V and 0 bases from J, leaving 14 bases between. This CDR3 is built from 16 residues.

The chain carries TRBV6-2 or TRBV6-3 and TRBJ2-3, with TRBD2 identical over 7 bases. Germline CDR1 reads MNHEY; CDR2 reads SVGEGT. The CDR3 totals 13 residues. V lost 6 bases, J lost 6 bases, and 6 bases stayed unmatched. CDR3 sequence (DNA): TGTGCCAGCAGCCTCGCACTAGCGGATACGCAGTATTTT. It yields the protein CASSLALADTQYF.

The CDR3 region has the DNA TGCGCCAGCAGCTTGAATGCAGGGAACCAAGAGACCCAGTACTTC. It codes for CASSLNAGNQETQYF. The chain combines TRBV5-1 with TRBJ2-5; a weak D match, TRBD1 (5 bases). The V end lost 1 base, the J end lost 0 bases, and 10 bases lay between the germline ends. This CDR3 is built from 15 residues. Per the germline V gene, CDR1 is SGHRS and CDR2 is YFSETQ.

The DNA of the CDR3 is TGTGCCAGCAGAGTTATAGCGGGATCCTACGAGCAGTACTTC. It specifies CASRVIAGSYEQYF. V gene TRBV6-5 combines with J gene TRBJ2-7; TRBD2 agrees at 8 bases. Germline CDR1 is MNHEY and CDR2 is SVGAGI. J was trimmed by 1 base and V by 6 bases; bases with no gene match: 5. The CDR3 contains 14 residues.

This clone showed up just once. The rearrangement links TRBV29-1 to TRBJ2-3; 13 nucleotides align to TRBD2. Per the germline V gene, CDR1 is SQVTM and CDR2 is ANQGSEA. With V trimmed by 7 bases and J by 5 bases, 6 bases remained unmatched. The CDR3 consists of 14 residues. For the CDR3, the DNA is TGCAGCGCCCGGACTAGCGGGAGAGAAGATACGCAGTATTTT. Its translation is CSARTSGREDTQYF.

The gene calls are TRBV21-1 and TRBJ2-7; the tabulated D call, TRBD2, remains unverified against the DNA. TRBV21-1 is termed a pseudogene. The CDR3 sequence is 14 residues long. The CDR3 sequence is CASSKPSGGREQYF. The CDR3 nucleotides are TGTGCCAGCAGCAAACCCAGCGGGGGGAGGGAGCAGTACTTC.

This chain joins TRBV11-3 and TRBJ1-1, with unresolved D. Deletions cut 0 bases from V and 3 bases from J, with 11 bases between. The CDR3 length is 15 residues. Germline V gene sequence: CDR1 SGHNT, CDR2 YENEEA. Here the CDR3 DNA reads TGTGCCAGCAGCTTAGATGGGCTTGGTGACACTGAAGCTTTCTTT. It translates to CASSLDGLGDTEAFF.

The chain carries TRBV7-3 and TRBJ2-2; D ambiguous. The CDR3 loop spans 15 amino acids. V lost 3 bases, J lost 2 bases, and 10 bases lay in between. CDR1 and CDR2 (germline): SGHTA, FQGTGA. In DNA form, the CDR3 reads TGTGCCAGCAGCTTTGACACCTTTAACACCGGGGAGCTGTTTTTT. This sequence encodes CASSFDTFNTGELFF.

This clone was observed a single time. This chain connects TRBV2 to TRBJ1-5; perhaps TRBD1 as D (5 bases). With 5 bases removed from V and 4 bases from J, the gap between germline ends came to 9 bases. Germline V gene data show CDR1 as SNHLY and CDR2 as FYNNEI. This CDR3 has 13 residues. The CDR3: CASSLTVNQPQHF. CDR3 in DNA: TGTGCCAGCAGTCTGACAGTTAATCAGCCCCAGCATTTT.

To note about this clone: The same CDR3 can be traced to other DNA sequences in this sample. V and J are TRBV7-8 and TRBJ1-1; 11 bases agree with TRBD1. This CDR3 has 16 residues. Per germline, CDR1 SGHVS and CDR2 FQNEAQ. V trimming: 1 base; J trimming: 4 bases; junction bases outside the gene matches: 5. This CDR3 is CASSLGTGTGGTEAFF. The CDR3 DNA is TGTGCCAGCAGCTTAGGTACCGGGACAGGGGGCACTGAAGCTTTCTTT.

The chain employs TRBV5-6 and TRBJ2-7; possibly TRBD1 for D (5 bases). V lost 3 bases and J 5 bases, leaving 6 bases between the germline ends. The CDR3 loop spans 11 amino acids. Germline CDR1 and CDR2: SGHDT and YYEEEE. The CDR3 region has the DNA TGTGCCAGCAGCTGGGGCCACGAGCAGTACTTC. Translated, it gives CASSWGHEQYF.

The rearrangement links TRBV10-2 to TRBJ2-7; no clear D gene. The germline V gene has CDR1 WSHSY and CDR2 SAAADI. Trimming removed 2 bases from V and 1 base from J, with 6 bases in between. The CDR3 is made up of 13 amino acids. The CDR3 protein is CASSELPSYEQYF. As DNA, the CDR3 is TGCGCCAGCAGTGAGCTCCCTTCCTACGAGCAGTACTTC.

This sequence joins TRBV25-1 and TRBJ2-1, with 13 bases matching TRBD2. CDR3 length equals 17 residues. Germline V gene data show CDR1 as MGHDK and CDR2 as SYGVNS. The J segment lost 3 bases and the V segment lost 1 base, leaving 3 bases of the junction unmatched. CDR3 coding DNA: TGTGCCAGCAGTGAATCTTGGACTAGCGGGAGCTACAATGAGCAGTTCTTC. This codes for CASSESWTSGSYNEQFF.

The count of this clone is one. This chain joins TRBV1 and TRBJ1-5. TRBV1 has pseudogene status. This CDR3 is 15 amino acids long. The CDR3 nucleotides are TGCACCAGCAGCCAAGATTCGGGGGGCCAACAGCCCCAGCATTTT. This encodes CTSSQDSGGQQPQHF.

The CDR3 sequence is CASSLTSSGTPYGYTF. Here the CDR3 DNA reads TGTGCCAGCAGTTTGACATCCTCGGGGACCCCATATGGCTACACCTTC. The chain links TRBV6-5 to TRBJ1-2; weak D call: TRBD1 (5 bases). The CDR3 length is 16 residues. In germline, CDR1 is MNHEY, CDR2 SVGAGI. V was pared by 4 bases and J by 5 bases, with 20 bases between.

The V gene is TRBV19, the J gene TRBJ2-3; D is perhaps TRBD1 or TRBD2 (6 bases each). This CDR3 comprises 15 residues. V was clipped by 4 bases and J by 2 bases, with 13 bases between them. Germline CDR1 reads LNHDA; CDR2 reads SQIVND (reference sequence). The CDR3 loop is CASSRGDMFTDTQYF. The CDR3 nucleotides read TGTGCCAGTAGTAGGGGGGACATGTTCACAGATACGCAGTATTTT.

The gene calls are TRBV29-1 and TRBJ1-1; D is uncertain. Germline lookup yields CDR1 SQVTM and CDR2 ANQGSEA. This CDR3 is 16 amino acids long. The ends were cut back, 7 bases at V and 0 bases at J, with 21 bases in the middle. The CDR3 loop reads CSAKGQAPLMNTEAFF. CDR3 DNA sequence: TGCAGCGCAAAAGGCCAGGCGCCGCTTATGAACACTGAAGCTTTCTTT.